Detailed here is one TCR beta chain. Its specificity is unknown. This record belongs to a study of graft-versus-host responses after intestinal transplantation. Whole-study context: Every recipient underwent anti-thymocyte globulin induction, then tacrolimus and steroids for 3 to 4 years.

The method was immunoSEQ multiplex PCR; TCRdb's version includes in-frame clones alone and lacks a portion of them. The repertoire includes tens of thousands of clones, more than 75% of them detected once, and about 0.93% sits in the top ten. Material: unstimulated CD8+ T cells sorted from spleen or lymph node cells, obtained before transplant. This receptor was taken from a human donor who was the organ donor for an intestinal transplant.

The DNA of the CDR3 is TGTGCCAGCAGCTTGGACGGGTCAGCGGCAGATACGCAGTATTTT. It yields the protein CASSLDGSAADTQYF. The rearrangement joins TRBV7-9 to TRBJ2-3; tentatively, D is TRBD2 (5 bases). The CDR3 runs 15 residues. V lost 3 bases to trimming and J lost 4 bases, with 14 bases between them. Looked up from germline, CDR1 is SEHNR and CDR2 is FQNEAQ (reference sequence).